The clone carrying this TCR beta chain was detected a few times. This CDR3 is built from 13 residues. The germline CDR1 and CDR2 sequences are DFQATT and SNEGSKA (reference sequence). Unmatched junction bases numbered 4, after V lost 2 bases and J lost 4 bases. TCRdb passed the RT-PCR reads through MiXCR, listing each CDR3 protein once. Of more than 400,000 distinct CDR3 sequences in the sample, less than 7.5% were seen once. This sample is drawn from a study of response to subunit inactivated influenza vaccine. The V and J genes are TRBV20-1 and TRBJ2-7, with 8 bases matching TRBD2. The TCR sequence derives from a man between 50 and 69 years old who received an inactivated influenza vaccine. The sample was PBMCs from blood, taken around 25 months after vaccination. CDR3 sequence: CSARSTSVYEQYF. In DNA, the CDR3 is TGCAGTGCTAGATCGACTAGCGTGTACGAGCAGTACTTC.